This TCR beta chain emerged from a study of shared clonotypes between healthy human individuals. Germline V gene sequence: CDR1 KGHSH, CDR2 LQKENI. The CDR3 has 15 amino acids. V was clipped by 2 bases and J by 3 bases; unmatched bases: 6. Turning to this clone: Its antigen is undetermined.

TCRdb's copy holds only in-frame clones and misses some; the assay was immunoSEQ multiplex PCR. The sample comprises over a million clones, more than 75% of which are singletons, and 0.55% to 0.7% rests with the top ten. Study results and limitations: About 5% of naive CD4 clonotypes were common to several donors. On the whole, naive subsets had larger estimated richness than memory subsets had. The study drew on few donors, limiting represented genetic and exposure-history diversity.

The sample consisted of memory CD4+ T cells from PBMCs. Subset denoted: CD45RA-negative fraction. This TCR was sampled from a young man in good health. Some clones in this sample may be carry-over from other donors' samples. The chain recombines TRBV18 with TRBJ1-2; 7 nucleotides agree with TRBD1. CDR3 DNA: TGTGCCAGCTCACCAGGCACAGGGGTGCACTATGGCTACACCTTC. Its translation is CASSPGTGVHYGYTF.